This entry describes one T cell receptor (beta chain). This record comes from a study of blood T cell repertoires in COVID-19. Data came from immunoSEQ multiplex PCR; TCRdb stores just in-frame clones and leaves some out. This table holds 180,000 or so clones, roughly 79% found once. V lost 5 bases to trimming and J lost 0 bases, with 5 bases between them. Germline values: CDR1 MNHNY, CDR2 SVGAGI (reference sequence). This CDR3 region has 13 residues. The origin of this receptor is a woman aged 40 to 50 with COVID-19, enrolled during active disease. The specimen was peripheral blood. The rearrangement uses TRBV6-6 and TRBJ1-5; D is ambiguous. CDR3 sequence reads: CASSRSSNQPQHF. Written as DNA, the CDR3 is TGTGCCAGCAGTCGCAGTAGCAATCAGCCCCAGCATTTT.